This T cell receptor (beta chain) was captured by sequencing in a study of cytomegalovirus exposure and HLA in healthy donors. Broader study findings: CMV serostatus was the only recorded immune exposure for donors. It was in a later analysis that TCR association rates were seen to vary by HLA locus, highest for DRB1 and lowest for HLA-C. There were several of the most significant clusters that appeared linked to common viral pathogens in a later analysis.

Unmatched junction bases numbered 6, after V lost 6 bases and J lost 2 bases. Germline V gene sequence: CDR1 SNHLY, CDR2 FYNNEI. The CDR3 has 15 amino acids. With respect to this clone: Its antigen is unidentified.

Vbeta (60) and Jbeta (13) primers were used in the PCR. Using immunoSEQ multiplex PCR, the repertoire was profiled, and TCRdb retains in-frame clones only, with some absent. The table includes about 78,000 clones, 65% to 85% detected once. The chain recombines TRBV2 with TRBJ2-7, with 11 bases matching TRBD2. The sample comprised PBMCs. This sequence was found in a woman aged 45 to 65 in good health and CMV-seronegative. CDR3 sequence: CASRKGLAETYEQYF. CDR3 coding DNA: TGTGCCAGCAGAAAGGGACTAGCGGAAACCTACGAGCAGTACTTC.